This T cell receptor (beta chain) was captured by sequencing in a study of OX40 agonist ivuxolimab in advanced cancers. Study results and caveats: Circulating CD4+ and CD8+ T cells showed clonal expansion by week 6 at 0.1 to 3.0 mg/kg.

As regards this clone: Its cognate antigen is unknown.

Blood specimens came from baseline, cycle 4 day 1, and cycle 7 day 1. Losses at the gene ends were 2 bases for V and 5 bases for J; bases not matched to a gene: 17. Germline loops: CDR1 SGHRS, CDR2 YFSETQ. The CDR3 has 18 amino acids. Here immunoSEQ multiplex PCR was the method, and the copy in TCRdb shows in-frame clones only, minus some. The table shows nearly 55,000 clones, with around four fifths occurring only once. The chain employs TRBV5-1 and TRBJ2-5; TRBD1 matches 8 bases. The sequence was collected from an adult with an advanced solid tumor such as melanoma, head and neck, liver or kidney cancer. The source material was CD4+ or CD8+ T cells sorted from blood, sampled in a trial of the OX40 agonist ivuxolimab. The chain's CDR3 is CASSLNPQGQGARETQYF. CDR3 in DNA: TGCGCCAGCAGCTTAAACCCACAGGGGCAGGGGGCTCGGGAGACCCAGTACTTC. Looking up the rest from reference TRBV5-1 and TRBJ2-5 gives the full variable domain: KAGVTQTPRYLIKTRGQQVTLSCSPISGHRSVSWYQQTPGQGLQFLFEYFSETQRNKGNFPGRFSGRQFSNSRSEMNVSTLELGDSALYLCASSLNPQGQGARETQYFGPGTRLLVL.